This TCR beta chain was sequenced for a study of blood T cell repertoires in COVID-19. Study information: Both acute and convalescent COVID-19 samples were obtained from the United States, Italy and Spain. The cDNA or gDNA used as material had been derived from T cells, B-cell-depleted T cells, or PBMCs.

Study processing details: Cell counts per sample came from amplifying reference gene primers. Sequenced by immunoSEQ multiplex PCR; TCRdb stores in-frame clones only, minus some. V and J calls and clone size are copied from that table; D and trimming were computed from the DNA. The sample includes 40,000 to 55,000 clones, around 85% seen only once; the top ten take 4% to 5.5%. The clonotype comes from a man aged 50-59 years with active COVID-19. Sequences were obtained from peripheral blood.

The CDR3 nucleotides are TGTGCCAGCAGTGAAAGGCTAGCGGTAAGCGAGCAGTACTTC. This encodes CASSERLAVSEQYF. The chain recombines TRBV2 with TRBJ2-7; 7 positions agree with TRBD2. The CDR3 covers 14 residues. Trimming took 2 bases from V and 6 from J; bases not matched to a gene: 7. Germline loops: CDR1 SNHLY, CDR2 FYNNEI.